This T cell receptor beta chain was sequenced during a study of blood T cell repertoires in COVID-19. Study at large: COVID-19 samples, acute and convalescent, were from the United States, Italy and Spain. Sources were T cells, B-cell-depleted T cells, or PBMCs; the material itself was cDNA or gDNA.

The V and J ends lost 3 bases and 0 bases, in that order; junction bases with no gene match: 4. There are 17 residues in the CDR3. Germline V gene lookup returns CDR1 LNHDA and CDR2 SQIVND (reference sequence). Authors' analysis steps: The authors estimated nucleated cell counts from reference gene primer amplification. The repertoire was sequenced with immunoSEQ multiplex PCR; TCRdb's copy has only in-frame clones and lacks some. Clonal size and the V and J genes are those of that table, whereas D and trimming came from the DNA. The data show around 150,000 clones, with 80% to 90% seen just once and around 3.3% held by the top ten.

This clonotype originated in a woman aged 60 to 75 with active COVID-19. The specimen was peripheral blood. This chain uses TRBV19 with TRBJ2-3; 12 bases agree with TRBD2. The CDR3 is CASSMGTSGPSTDTQYF. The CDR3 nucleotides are TGTGCCAGTAGTATGGGGACTAGCGGGCCTAGCACAGATACGCAGTATTTT.